The 2 T cell receptor beta chains listed next were all sequenced from one sample in a study of CD8 T cells in ankylosing spondylitis. TCRdb re-called the 5' RACE reads with MiXCR, one entry per CDR3 protein. The data contain 130,000 or so distinct CDR3 sequences, over 6% of them singletons. The sample comprised blood, either unsorted or a sorted T cell fraction (not recorded which). The receptors shown here come from a male donor with ankylosing spondylitis or in good health (not recorded which).

This clonotype came up many times. This chain joins TRBV5-1 and TRBJ1-6, with a weak D call TRBD1 (6 bases). Germline assignment: CDR1 SGHRS and CDR2 YFSETQ. The CDR3 consists of 13 residues. Trimming cost V 1 base and J 10 bases, with 9 bases left between them. CDR3: CASSLTGRSPLHF. The DNA of the CDR3 is TGCGCCAGCAGCTTGACAGGGCGGTCACCCCTCCACTTT.

The chain links TRBV3-1 to TRBJ2-1; 9 nucleotides align to TRBD2. From germline, CDR1 is LGHDT and CDR2 YNNKEL (reference sequence). V was pared by 0 bases and J by 7 bases, with 7 bases of the junction left unmatched. This CDR3 region has 16 residues. The CDR3: CASSQDRRGGRNEQFF. The CDR3 region has the DNA TGTGCCAGCAGCCAAGACCGGCGGGGGGGCCGGAATGAGCAGTTCTTC.